This T cell receptor beta chain was retrieved from a study of blood T cell repertoires in COVID-19. Clones were read by immunoSEQ multiplex PCR, and TCRdb kept only the in-frame ones, dropping some. Among roughly 140,000 clones, roughly nine tenths were seen once, and the ten largest hold approximately 2.3%. CDR1 and CDR2 (germline): MDHEN, SYDVKM. The germline V and J ends were trimmed by 5 bases and 8 bases, with 12 bases remaining between them. The CDR3 has 12 residues. This chain joins TRBV28 and TRBJ1-2; TRBD1 is a possible D gene (5 bases). The sample taken for sequencing was peripheral blood. The source of this sequence is an older woman with acute or convalescent COVID-19. CDR3 sequence reads: CASSTGGKGYTF. The CDR3 DNA is TGTGCCAGCAGTACAGGTGGAAAAGGCTACACCTTC.